A single TCR beta chain is shown here with its context. What this receptor recognizes is not known. No much larger clone is present one base from it, and per-base qualities are unavailable. The library was prepared using the immunoSEQ multiplex PCR assay. Each sample had 90,000 to 100,000 TCR templates assayed by the deep sequencing platform. Genomic DNA extracted from sorted T cells was used for TCRbeta CDR3 sequencing. In the original analysis: Clonal analysis of TCRbeta CDR3 data was done in the R programming language. Comparing unstimulated samples against CFSE-low samples taken after the reaction was how alloreactive CD4+ and CD8+ clones were defined. Regulatory or non-regulatory origin was assigned to alloreactive CD4+ clones by matching of sequences to sorted unstimulated Treg and non-Treg repertoires. The table comes from immuneACCESS by way of TCRdb, which keeps in-frame sequences with V and J called. Part of the clones is missing from these tables; in studies checked, under half for an unresolved V gene and the rest for unknown reasons. The V and J calls and clone size come from that table; D and trimming were worked out from the DNA. This sample lists approximately 84,000 clones; around 93% were detected once. In total, the top ten clones hold around 18% of the sample.

Sorted unstimulated T cells, along with proliferating T cells recovered from mixed lymphocyte reactions, underwent TCRbeta CDR3 sequencing. Fresh whole blood from some eleven HLA-typed healthy donors was used to isolate PBMCs. This sample was included in a study of siplizumab effects on memory and regulatory T cells (dated by TCRdb to the late 2010s). About the investigation overall: The study looked at the effect of siplizumab, an anti-CD2 antibody, on alloreactive T-cell subsets in allogeneic mixed lymphocyte reactions made from human PBMCs. Beyond this particular receptor, the publication reports: Sequences below about 10^-5 frequency were poorly captured, so only a minor fraction of alloreactive clones could be mapped to unstimulated subsets. Greater diversity appeared to be present in unstimulated naive T cells than in memory T cells, and a substantial contribution to the alloresponse seemed to be made by naive cells. Siplizumab significantly lowered the cumulative frequency of alloreactive sequences that could be traced to unstimulated CD4+ memory T cells. Roughly 80-97% of proliferating CD4+ or CD8+ clones could not be assigned a naive or memory phenotype. Among mappable alloreactive CD4+ clones, an average Treg-derived fraction of roughly 70% was observed with siplizumab, compared with more than 25% in control reactions. Whether proliferating Tregs from siplizumab cultures actually had suppressive function was not functionally confirmed.

This sequence was found in a human donor in good health. The sequencing sample was made of CD8+ T cells sorted from blood.

The nucleotide sequence is TGTGCCAGCAGCTATGACCGGGACCGCCGCTACGAGCAGTACTTC. It codes for CASSYDRDRRYEQYF. This receptor chain uses TRBV5-4 and TRBJ2-7; the D gene could be TRBD1 or TRBD2, each one agreeing over 5 bases. The germline V gene (reference sequence) supplies CDR1 SGHNT and CDR2 YYREEE. The V and J ends are trimmed by 3 bases and 3 bases, leaving 16 bases between them. Measured from the cysteine to the phenylalanine, the CDR3 is 15 residues long. The kept DNA is CDR3 alone, 45 bases in frame from the first base.